Shown below are 6 T cell receptor beta chains from a single sample sequenced in a study of CD8+ T cells in alopecia areata (dated by TCRdb to 2016 to 2019). The library was produced with the immunoSEQ multiplex PCR assay. RNA was extracted from all samples and reverse transcribed into cDNA, which served as template for TCR sequencing. TCRdb holds this immuneACCESS table with in-frame rearrangements only. Some clones are missing; in checked studies, unresolved V genes explain under half, and the rest has no known cause. Here the sample has hundreds of thousands of clones; roughly three fifths occur a single time. In total, the top ten clones hold 1% to 1.5% of the sample. According to the study, the label for this sample's treatment or condition signals: oral pan-JAK inhibitor, 5-10 mg twice daily. The sample in question was CD4+ T cells sorted from blood, obtained at approximately week 44, from a patient treated with tofacitinib. The receptors here all came from a human donor with alopecia areata.

This clone was recorded only once. The chain joins TRBV9 to TRBJ1-2; TRBD1 is a possible D gene (6 bases). V lost 4 bases and J lost 6, with 16 bases in between. The V gene's germline CDR1 is SGDLS and CDR2 YYNGEE. This CDR3 spans 14 amino acids. The CDR3, as DNA: TGTGCCAGCAGCTCTAATACAGGGTATCATGGCTACACCTTC. Translated, it gives CASSSNTGYHGYTF.

This sequence joins TRBV29-1 and TRBJ1-1; no firm D call. Germline CDR1 is SQVTM and CDR2 is ANQGSEA. CDR3 length: 12 residues. V lost 4 bases, J lost 6 bases, and 12 bases lay in between. Here the CDR3 DNA reads TGCAGCGTTGTCCCCCAAACCGCTGAAGCTTTCTTT. Translation gives CSVVPQTAEAFF.

The chain links TRBV9 to TRBJ2-3; TRBD2 aligns across 10 bases. There are 15 residues in the CDR3. J lost 4 bases, V lost 0 bases, and 2 bases had no gene match. In germline, CDR1 is SGDLS, CDR2 YYNGEE. The CDR3 loop reads CASSVAAGGPDTQYF. The CDR3 DNA is TGTGCCAGCAGCGTAGCAGCGGGGGGGCCAGATACGCAGTATTTT.

V and J are TRBV5-1 and TRBJ2-1; the match to TRBD2 covers 8 bases. Unmatched junction bases numbered 12, after V lost 4 bases and J lost 9 bases. In germline, CDR1 is SGHRS, CDR2 YFSETQ. CDR3 length: 15 residues. The CDR3 coding sequence is TGCGCCAGCAGCACCGGACTAGCTAAGGATGTTGAGCAGTTCTTC. It is translated as CASSTGLAKDVEQFF.

The V call is TRBV7-3, the J call TRBJ1-1; unclear D gene. CDR1 and CDR2 from the germline V gene are SGHTA and FQGTGA. The CDR3 consists of 13 residues. The V gene lost 2 bases and the J gene lost 5 bases, with 9 bases spanning the gap. CDR3 in amino acids: CASSLFGETEAFF. CDR3 bases: TGTGCCAGCAGCTTATTTGGGGAAACTGAAGCTTTCTTT.

Only a few counts were recorded for this clone. The V call is TRBV30, the J call TRBJ1-3; D is possibly TRBD1 (5 bases). Germline lookup yields CDR1 GTSNPN and CDR2 SVGIG (reference sequence). V lost 3 bases to trimming and J lost 3 bases, with 15 bases between them. This CDR3 is 15 amino acids long. The DNA of the CDR3 is TGTGCCTGGAGCGACGGGGCATCGGGTGGAAACACCATATATTTT. It specifies CAWSDGASGGNTIYF. Supplemented by reference TRBV30 and TRBJ1-3, the full variable domain reads SQTIHQWPATLVQPVGSPLSLECTVEGTSNPNLYWYRQAAGRGLQLLFYSVGIGQISSEVPQNLSASRPQDRQFILSSKKLLLSDSGFYLCAWSDGASGGNTIYFGEGSWLTVV.